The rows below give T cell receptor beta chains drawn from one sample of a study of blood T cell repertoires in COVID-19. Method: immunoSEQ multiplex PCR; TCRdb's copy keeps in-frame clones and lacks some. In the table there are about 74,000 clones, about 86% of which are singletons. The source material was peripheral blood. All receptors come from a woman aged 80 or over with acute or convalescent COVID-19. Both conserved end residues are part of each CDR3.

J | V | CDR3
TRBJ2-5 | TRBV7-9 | CASSYSGETQYF
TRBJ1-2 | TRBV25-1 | CASSESGERYGYTF
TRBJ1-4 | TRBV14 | CASSPSDWSQKLFF
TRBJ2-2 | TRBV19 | CASTSPGLGGAGELFF
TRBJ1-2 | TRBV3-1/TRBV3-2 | CASSQDTQGHYGYTF
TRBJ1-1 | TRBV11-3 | CASSEQGSNTEAFF
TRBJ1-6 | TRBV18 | CASSTTGAESPLHF
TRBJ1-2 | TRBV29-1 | CSDRDSYGYTF
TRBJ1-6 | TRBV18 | CASSPNRGMNSPLHF
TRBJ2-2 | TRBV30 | CAWTLGGGAYTGELFF
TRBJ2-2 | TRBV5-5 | CASSLISGGGELFF
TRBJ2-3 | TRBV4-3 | CASSQDRSGGVMVADTQYF
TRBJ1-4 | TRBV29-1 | CSAKGRGTNEKLFF
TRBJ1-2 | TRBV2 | CASTDSQSYGYTF
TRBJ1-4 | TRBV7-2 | CASSPDRGRGEKLFF
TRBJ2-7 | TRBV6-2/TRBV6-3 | CASSYPPNPGYYEQYF
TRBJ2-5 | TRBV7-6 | CASSLDPIAGKQETQYF
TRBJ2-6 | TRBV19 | CASSRGTEEALTF
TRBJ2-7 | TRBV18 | CASSQGLALYEQYF
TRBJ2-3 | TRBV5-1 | CASSLALAASTDTQYF
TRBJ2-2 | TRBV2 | CASCGTSNTGELFF
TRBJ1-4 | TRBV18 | CATRGEKLFF
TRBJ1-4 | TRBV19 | CASSTRDRGQANEKLFF
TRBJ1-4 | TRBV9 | CASSVDSIGKLFF
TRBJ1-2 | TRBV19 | CASSISREDYGYTF
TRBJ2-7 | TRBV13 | CASSSTGIGTSGSYEQYF
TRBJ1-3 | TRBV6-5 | CASSRGFGNTIYF
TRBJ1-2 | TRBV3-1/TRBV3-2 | CASSQPTGNYGYTF
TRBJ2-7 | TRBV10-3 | CATRTGDYEQYF
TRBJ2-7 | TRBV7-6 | CASSLGTDINYEQYF
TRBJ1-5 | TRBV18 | CASSPSKHQPQHF
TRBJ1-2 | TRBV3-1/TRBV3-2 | CASSQVPQIGANYGYTF
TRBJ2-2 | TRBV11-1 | CASSHRTGVLIGELFF
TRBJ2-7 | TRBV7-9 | CASSSSGNEQYF
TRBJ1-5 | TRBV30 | CAWSIGARNQPQHF
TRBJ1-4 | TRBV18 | CASSHDLWEKLFF
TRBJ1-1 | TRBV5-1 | CASTPVLGGTEAFF